This T cell receptor beta chain originates from a study of CD8+ T cells in alopecia areata. Study findings and constraints: Scalp sequencing also captures normal skin's resident alphabeta T cells. Against the mouse data, patients shared TCRs less clearly, possibly for HLA reasons. Lesional scalp exceeded normal scalp in clonality, especially in alopecia totalis/universalis.

Trimming pared 4 bases from V and 2 bases from J, leaving 16 bases between. This CDR3 region has 16 residues. Germline assignment: CDR1 SGHRS and CDR2 YFSETQ. After isolation, RNA underwent reverse transcription to generate cDNA as the sequencing template. Assay: immunoSEQ multiplex PCR; the TCRdb copy retains only in-frame clones and omits some. The top ten hold nearly 5% of the sample, which has over 150,000 clones, approximately 53% seen once. Sorted out of PBMCs were CD4+ T cells and CD8+ T cells. This clone was observed a single time. No antigen is known for it. This chain joins TRBV5-1 and TRBJ1-5; a possible D gene is TRBD1 (6 bases). The origin of this receptor is a human donor in good health. Specimen: CD8+ T cells sorted from blood. This CDR3 reads CASSPGERIGNQPQHF. The CDR3 DNA reads as TGCGCCAGCAGCCCAGGGGAGCGGATTGGCAATCAGCCCCAGCATTTT.